The clone carrying this T cell receptor beta chain showed up many times. Its specificity is not known. The data were taken from a study of prognosis after radiotherapy for stage I lung cancer. Across the whole study: Among the patients, about 7 had squamous cell carcinoma and roughly eleven had adenocarcinoma.

Germline V gene sequence: CDR1 MNHEY, CDR2 SVGEGT. The CDR3 is made up of 16 amino acids. Losses at the gene ends were 0 bases for V and 4 bases for J; bases not matched to a gene: 9. No patient had prior chemotherapy, radiotherapy or other malignancies, and all were node-negative on CT and PET/CT. Genomic DNA yielded TCR beta CDR3, amplified by two-round multiplex PCR. Primers specific to each TRBV and TRBJ gene were used in first-round PCR. MiXCR was run by TCRdb on the multiplex PCR reads, yielding one entry per CDR3 protein. Of about 51,000 distinct CDR3 sequences in the sample, less than 35% are singletons; the top ten hold approximately 8.3%. The study's findings and limits: Differing TRBV and TRBJ gene usage was reportedly seen between patients with and without metastases.

This chain links TRBV6-2 or TRBV6-3 with TRBJ2-7; TRBD1 aligns across 7 bases. The material sequenced was PBMCs, taken before or after stereotactic body radiation therapy (not recorded which). This sequence was found in a donor over 45 with non-small cell lung cancer. The CDR3 reads CASSYSIEGAGYEQYF. DNA for the CDR3: TGTGCCAGCAGTTACTCCATTGAGGGGGCCGGATACGAGCAGTACTTC.